The 19 T cell receptor beta chains reported below all come from one sample, sequenced in a study of T cells in tuberculosis. Produced via immunoSEQ multiplex PCR; TCRdb's table is partial and in-frame only. In the table there are about 7,700 clones, around 95% of which are singletons. Sequencing input: PBMCs. These receptors were obtained from an adult with tuberculosis.

The chain combines TRBV9 with TRBJ2-2, with D perhaps TRBD2 (6 bases). The CDR3 runs 15 residues. In germline, CDR1 is SGDLS, CDR2 YYNGEE. With 0 bases removed from V and 10 bases from J, the gap between germline ends came to 16 bases. For the CDR3, the DNA is TGTGCCAGCAGCGTAGGACTAGAAATCCCAGAGGAGCTGTTTTTT. The encoded protein is CASSVGLEIPEELFF.

The rearrangement links TRBV12-5 to TRBJ2-5; D is unresolved. Looked up from germline, CDR1 is LGHNT and CDR2 is FRNRAP. Trimming left V 1 base short and J 5 bases short, with 8 bases between. The CDR3 is 13 amino acids. CDR3 protein: CASGLGVSETQYF. The CDR3 region has the DNA TGTGCTAGTGGTTTGGGGGTTAGCGAGACCCAGTACTTC.

The chain is built from TRBV7-9 and TRBJ1-4; TRBD1 matches 9 bases. The CDR3 has 15 residues. Germline values: CDR1 SEHNR, CDR2 FQNEAQ (reference sequence). The V and J ends lost 5 bases and 10 bases, in that order; junction bases with no gene match: 11. CDR3 sequence: CASSPRDRVGRKLFF. DNA for the CDR3: TGTGCCAGCAGCCCCCGGGACAGGGTGGGGAGAAAACTGTTTTTT.

This clone was recorded once. The rearrangement uses TRBV6-4 and TRBJ2-3; possibly TRBD1 for D (5 bases). The CDR3 consists of 15 residues. Trimming cost V 0 bases and J 3 bases, with 10 bases left between them. The germline CDR1 and CDR2 sequences are MRHNA and SNTAGT. The CDR3 DNA sequence: TGTGCCAGCAGTGACTCGAGGTCAGGGACAGATACGCAGTATTTT. Translated, it gives CASSDSRSGTDTQYF.

The chain recombines TRBV18 with TRBJ2-1; 10 bases are shared with TRBD1. V dropped 6 bases and J dropped 8; count of bases not matched to a gene: 13. CDR3 length equals 16 residues. Germline V gene lookup returns CDR1 KGHSH and CDR2 LQKENI. The CDR3 DNA reads as TGTGCCAGCTCCCATCCCGGGACAGGGGTAAAGGATGAGCAGTTCTTC. Translated: CASSHPGTGVKDEQFF.

The CDR3 DNA follows: TGCGCCAGCAGCTTGGTTAGCGGACTCTACAATGAGCAGTTCTTC. Protein product: CASSLVSGLYNEQFF. The V and J genes are TRBV5-1 and TRBJ2-1; TRBD2 might be the D (6 bases). This CDR3 has 15 residues. Germline V lookup: CDR1 SGHRS, CDR2 YFSETQ. Deletions cut 0 bases from V and 3 bases from J, with 10 bases between.

This chain connects TRBV29-1 to TRBJ2-7; no clear D gene. CDR3 length equals 11 residues. V was clipped by 8 bases and J by 5 bases, with 13 bases between them. CDR1 and CDR2 (germline): SQVTM, ANQGSEA. DNA for the CDR3: TGCAGCCACCTCGCAGGTAACGAGCAGTACTTC. Amino acids: CSHLAGNEQYF.

This chain connects TRBV5-1 to TRBJ1-2; D call uncertain. The CDR3 consists of 13 residues. The ends were cut back, 0 bases at V and 6 bases at J, with 9 bases in the middle. Germline V gene sequence: CDR1 SGHRS, CDR2 YFSETQ. Here the CDR3 DNA reads TGCGCCAGCAGCTTGGAAGGCGGGGATGGCTACACCTTC. Amino acids: CASSLEGGDGYTF.

The chain uses TRBV5-1 and TRBJ2-1; 9 nucleotides align to TRBD2. With 4 bases clipped from V and 5 bases from J, the junction kept 10 bases outside the gene matches. The germline gives CDR1 SGHRS, CDR2 YFSETQ. This CDR3 comprises 16 residues. CDR3 sequence (DNA): TGCGCCAGCAGCATCCGACTAGCGGCCCTCCACAATGAGCAGTTCTTC. Its protein product is CASSIRLAALHNEQFF.

The CDR3 here is CASSHFRGRVYGYTF. The CDR3 nucleotides are TGTGCCAGCAGCCATTTTAGGGGCAGGGTCTATGGCTACACCTTC. The chain uses TRBV7-9 and TRBJ1-2; weak D call: TRBD1 (5 bases). Trimming stripped 5 bases from V and 4 bases from J, with 17 bases between. Looked up from germline, CDR1 is SEHNR and CDR2 is FQNEAQ (reference sequence). This CDR3 region has 15 residues.

The rearrangement uses TRBV14 and TRBJ2-5, with 11 bases that match TRBD2. This CDR3 has 14 amino acids. Trimming removed 4 bases from V and 4 bases from J; junction bases left unmatched: 2. Looked up from germline, CDR1 is SGHDN and CDR2 is FVKESK. The CDR3 nucleotides are TGTGCCAGCAGCCGACTAGCGGGACTAGAGACCCAGTACTTC. It specifies CASSRLAGLETQYF.

The chain carries TRBV19 and TRBJ2-2; D is unclear. Germline V CDR1 and CDR2: LNHDA, SQIVND (reference sequence). This CDR3 has 15 residues. The V and J ends lost 7 bases and 0 bases respectively, with 12 bases between them. The CDR3: CASNAGDANTGELFF. For the CDR3, the DNA is TGTGCCAGTAACGCAGGCGACGCGAACACCGGGGAGCTGTTTTTT.

The CDR3 DNA follows: TGTGCCAGCAGAGGGACTAGCGGGGGATACGAGCAGTACTTC. It yields the protein CASRGTSGGYEQYF. The chain carries TRBV25-1 and TRBJ2-7, with 14 bases lining up with TRBD2. V dropped 6 bases and J dropped 4; count of bases not matched to a gene: 2. There are 14 residues in the CDR3. The germline CDR1 and CDR2 sequences are MGHDK and SYGVNS.

The rearrangement uses TRBV19 and TRBJ2-6, with D hard to call. The V gene lost 3 bases and the J gene lost 0 bases, with 12 bases spanning the gap. Per germline, CDR1 LNHDA and CDR2 SQIVND (reference sequence). CDR3 length equals 17 residues. The CDR3 coding sequence is TGTGCCAGTAGTATTGGGCTTTTCACCTCTGGGGCCAACGTCCTGACTTTC. Protein sequence: CASSIGLFTSGANVLTF.

Written as DNA, the CDR3 is TGTGCCAGCAGCCCCCGCCCGACAGGGGTCACAGATACGCAGTATTTT. Its protein is CASSPRPTGVTDTQYF. The rearrangement links TRBV9 to TRBJ2-3; 8 positions match TRBD1. The CDR3 is 16 residues long. The V segment lost 4 bases and the J segment 2 bases; nucleotides outside the gene matches: 9. Germline CDR1 reads SGDLS; CDR2 reads YYNGEE.

This chain connects TRBV5-1 to TRBJ1-3; D is possibly TRBD1 (5 bases). The CDR3 contains 15 residues. V was shortened by 2 bases and J by 0 bases, with 9 bases between the two germline ends. Per germline, CDR1 SGHRS and CDR2 YFSETQ. CDR3 amino acids: CASSFGTPSGNTIYF. The CDR3 DNA reads TGCGCCAGCAGCTTCGGGACTCCCTCTGGAAACACCATATATTTT.

V is TRBV29-1 and J is TRBJ2-7; the D gene is possibly TRBD1 (5 bases). Germline V CDR1 and CDR2: SQVTM, ANQGSEA. The CDR3 covers 11 residues. CDR3 in DNA: TGCAGGCCGAAGGGGACCTACGAGCAGTACTTC. Translating gives CRPKGTYEQYF.

This chain links TRBV5-1 with TRBJ1-4; TRBD1 matches at 8 bases. The CDR3 consists of 15 residues. From germline, CDR1 is SGHRS and CDR2 YFSETQ. V was clipped by 3 bases and J by 4 bases; unmatched bases: 5. The CDR3 nucleotides read TGCGCCAGCAGCTCGAGACAGGGGTATAATGAAAAACTGTTTTTT. Translating gives CASSSRQGYNEKLFF.

The chain is built from TRBV6-1 and TRBJ1-2; D is uncertain. V lost 8 bases, J lost 4 bases, and 17 bases lay in between. This CDR3 region has 14 residues. The germline V gene has CDR1 MNHNS and CDR2 SASEGT. CDR3 region: CASLKPRPSYGYTF. The CDR3 bases are TGTGCCAGCCTAAAACCTAGGCCCTCCTATGGCTACACCTTC.